Listed below are T cell receptor beta chains from one sample, sequenced in a study of shared clonotypes between healthy human individuals. The assay was immunoSEQ multiplex PCR, and TCRdb's table has in-frame clones only and misses some. The data show about 2,200,000 clones, with approximately 94% seen just once and roughly 1.8% held by the top ten. Sample: naive CD8+ T cells from PBMCs. These TCRs come from a man aged 18 to 29 in good health. Some clones in this sample may be carry-over from other donors' samples. CDR3s include the opening cysteine and the closing phenylalanine or tryptophan. D genes are given only for firm matches. Clone size is given for some rows only: seen once, a few or many times, or a class if the clone is expanded.

j_call | v_call | d_call | clone_size | cdr3_nt | cdr3_aa
TRBJ2-7 | TRBV28 | TRBD2 | - | TGTGCCAGCAGTCACGGACTAGCGGCATCCTACGAGCAGTACTTC | CASSHGLAASYEQYF
TRBJ1-1 | TRBV7-9 | TRBD1 | - | TGTGCCAGCAGCTCAGGACAGGGGACTCGAGGGGGGAACACTGAAGCTTTCTTT | CASSSGQGTRGGNTEAFF
TRBJ2-2 | TRBV9 | TRBD2 | few | TGTGCCAGCAGCGTCAGCGGGAGGAGGGGCATGGGGGAGCTGTTTTTT | CASSVSGRRGMGELFF
TRBJ2-1 | TRBV5-1 | TRBD1 | - | TGCGCCAGCAGCTTGACAGGGGGGAATGAGCAGTTCTTC | CASSLTGGNEQFF
TRBJ2-7 | TRBV25-1 | - | - | TGTGCCAGCAGTGAAGTTGGGCTTGGTATCCACGAGCAGTACTTC | CASSEVGLGIHEQYF
TRBJ2-7 | TRBV7-9 | - | - | TGTGCCAGCAGTCCATGGGGCGGGGAAGGATACGAGCAGTACTTC | CASSPWGGEGYEQYF
TRBJ2-7 | TRBV28 | TRBD1 | once | TGTGCCAGCAGGGGGACAGGGGAAAAATACGAGCAGTACTTC | CASRGTGEKYEQYF
TRBJ2-1 | TRBV7-9 | - | - | TGTGCCAGCAGCTCCCCGAACCTGGGGGATTTGTACAATGAGCAGTTCTTC | CASSSPNLGDLYNEQFF
TRBJ2-7 | TRBV7-9 | - | - | TGTGCCAGCAGCTTTCCCCGGGACGGTCTCTACGAGCAGTACTTC | CASSFPRDGLYEQYF
TRBJ2-7 | TRBV10-2 | - | once | TGCGCCAGCAGTGAGTCGGGGGGAACCTACGAGCAGTACTTC | CASSESGGTYEQYF
TRBJ2-1 | TRBV19 | - | - | TGTGCCAGTAGTTTCCGACAGAGGAGCTCCTACAATGAGCAGTTCTTC | CASSFRQRSSYNEQFF
TRBJ2-2 | TRBV19 | - | - | TGTGCCAGTAGCCAGGACGGGACCGGGGAGCTGTTTTTT | CASSQDGTGELFF
TRBJ2-3 | TRBV9 | TRBD2 | - | TGTGCCAGCAGCGGGGGACTAGAACCCATTGGCACAGATACGCAGTATTTT | CASSGGLEPIGTDTQYF
TRBJ2-3 | TRBV13 | - | - | TGTGCCAGCAGTCCCCAGTGGGGGCTTAGCACAGATACGCAGTATTTT | CASSPQWGLSTDTQYF
TRBJ2-1 | TRBV5-6 | - | - | TGTGCCAGCAGCTTGGCGCGTTACAATGAGCAGTTCTTC | CASSLARYNEQFF
TRBJ2-7 | TRBV10-3 | - | - | TGTGCCATCAGTGAGTCGTGGGGGTTCGAGCAGTACTTC | CAISESWGFEQYF
TRBJ1-5 | TRBV19 | - | - | TGTGCCAGTAGCTCAGGGATCCAGCCCCAGCATTTT | CASSSGIQPQHF
TRBJ2-1 | TRBV19 | TRBD2 | - | TGTGCCAGTAGAGGACTAGCGGAAAGCTCCTACAATGAGCAGTTCTTC | CASRGLAESSYNEQFF
TRBJ2-4 | TRBV4-2 | TRBD2 | - | TGTGCCAGCAGCCTTCAAGAGCTAGCGGGAAACATTCAGTACTTC | CASSLQELAGNIQYF
TRBJ1-1 | TRBV6-1 | - | - | TGTGCCAGCAGTGAATCGGCCGACACTGAAGCTTTCTTT | CASSESADTEAFF
TRBJ2-1 | TRBV29-1 | - | - | TGCAGCGTTGAAGGGACAAGTCTAAATGAGCAGTTCTTC | CSVEGTSLNEQFF
TRBJ1-1 | TRBV2 | TRBD1 | - | TGTGCCAGCAGTGCGGACAGGGGGCGAGGAACTGAAGCTTTCTTT | CASSADRGRGTEAFF
TRBJ1-5 | TRBV7-9 | - | few | TGTGCCAGCAGCTTTGGGGCAGCTAATCAGCCCCAGCATTTT | CASSFGAANQPQHF
TRBJ2-2 | TRBV27 | - | - | TGTGCCAGCAGTTTTCTTCAGGGTGAGGCCGGGGAGCTGTTTTTT | CASSFLQGEAGELFF
TRBJ2-3 | TRBV19 | - | - | TGTGCCAGTAGTATATCGGCCGAGGCAGGTACAGATACGCAGTATTTT | CASSISAEAGTDTQYF
TRBJ2-1 | TRBV7-9 | - | - | TGTGCCAGCAGCCGTGGTGGGTCCTACAATGAGCAGTTCTTC | CASSRGGSYNEQFF
TRBJ1-5 | TRBV28 | - | - | TGTGCCAGCAGTTTAGGCCCCCAGCGGGGGCCCTATAGCAATCAGCCCCAGCATTTT | CASSLGPQRGPYSNQPQHF
TRBJ2-2 | TRBV6-1 | - | - | TGTGCCAGCAGGGGGGGTCCGAACACCGGGGAGCTGTTTTTT | CASRGGPNTGELFF
TRBJ1-4 | TRBV15 | TRBD1 | - | TGTGCCACCAGCAGGTCTTACCGGGACAGTGTCGCGGGTGAAAAACTGTTTTTT | CATSRSYRDSVAGEKLFF
TRBJ1-2 | TRBV15 | - | - | TGTGCCACCAGCAGCGAGATAAGCCTAGTCGAGGGCTACACCTTC | CATSSEISLVEGYTF
TRBJ2-3 | TRBV5-1 | TRBD1 | - | TGCGCCAGCAGCATAGGGACAGGGGGCACAGATACGCAGTATTTT | CASSIGTGGTDTQYF
TRBJ2-1 | TRBV28 | TRBD1 | - | TGTGCCAGCAGTTTTGGACAGGGCCAGTACAATGAGCAGTTCTTC | CASSFGQGQYNEQFF
TRBJ2-1 | TRBV7-6 | - | once | TGTGCCAGCAGCCACAGGGACTTGGAAATCGATGAGCAGTTCTTC | CASSHRDLEIDEQFF
TRBJ2-1 | TRBV7-8 | - | - | TGTGCCAGCAGCCCCGGACTTGTCTCTTCCAATGAGCAGTTCTTC | CASSPGLVSSNEQFF
TRBJ2-2 | TRBV9 | - | - | TGTGCCAGCAGCGTAGAGGGCAAGACAACCGGGGAGCTGTTTTTT | CASSVEGKTTGELFF
TRBJ2-5 | TRBV10-3 | TRBD1 | - | TGTGCCATCAGTACCGACAGGGGGACCTCCAACCAAGAGACCCAGTACTTC | CAISTDRGTSNQETQYF
TRBJ1-2 | TRBV6-5 | - | - | TGTGCCAGCGGCCCCTTGCCCAGTCGCTATGGCTACACCTTC | CASGPLPSRYGYTF
TRBJ2-3 | TRBV7-8 | TRBD2 | - | TGTGCCAGCAGCTCAGCCGCGGGGACTAGCGGGATGTCAGATACGCAGTATTTT | CASSSAAGTSGMSDTQYF
TRBJ1-1 | TRBV27 | - | - | TGTGCCAGCAGGGAGGGGGGCACTGAAGCTTTCTTT | CASREGGTEAFF
TRBJ2-7 | TRBV18 | - | once | TGTGCCAGCTCGCCAGGGGACTACTCCTACGAGCAGTACTTC | CASSPGDYSYEQYF
TRBJ1-5 | TRBV4-1 | - | - | TGCGCCAGCAGCCAAGTTGTGGGTAGCAATCAGCCCCAGCATTTT | CASSQVVGSNQPQHF
TRBJ2-1 | TRBV6-1 | TRBD1 | - | TGTGCCAGCAGTGGAAGGCAGGGGGCCTACAATGAGCAGTTCTTC | CASSGRQGAYNEQFF
TRBJ2-3 | TRBV6-1 | TRBD2 | - | TGTGCCAGCAGTGTTATGACTAGCGGAGCTAGCACAGATACGCAGTATTTT | CASSVMTSGASTDTQYF
TRBJ1-5 | TRBV19 | TRBD1 | - | TGTGCCAGTAGTCCAGGACTAGGACAGGGGGCTATTGAGCCCCAGCATTTT | CASSPGLGQGAIEPQHF
TRBJ2-1 | TRBV9 | - | - | TGTGCCAGCAGCGGAGGACTCCGTACCTCCAATGAGCAGTTCTTC | CASSGGLRTSNEQFF
TRBJ1-4 | TRBV29-1 | - | - | TGCAGCGCCCGGGTGGCTGAAAAACTGTTTTTT | CSARVAEKLFF
TRBJ1-3 | TRBV15 | - | - | TGTGCCACCAGCTTCGACAGTGGGGGAAACACCATATATTTT | CATSFDSGGNTIYF
TRBJ2-2 | TRBV5-1 | - | - | TGCGCCAGCAGCCAAAGACCGCGTGCCGACACCGGGGAGCTGTTTTTT | CASSQRPRADTGELFF
TRBJ2-7 | TRBV27 | - | - | TGTGCCAGCAGTTCCGTAGAGAACTCCTACGAGCAGTACTTC | CASSSVENSYEQYF
TRBJ2-7 | TRBV4-1 | - | - | TGCGCCAGCAGCCCTAAAAGAGGCAGGGAGGCCTACGAGCAGTACTTC | CASSPKRGREAYEQYF
TRBJ1-1 | TRBV29-1 | TRBD1 | - | TGCAGCACCCAGGGACAGGGGGCTGAAGCTTTCTTT | CSTQGQGAEAFF
TRBJ2-1 | TRBV4-1 | TRBD2 | - | TGCGCCAGCAGCCGAGTAGGACTAGTCTCCTACAATGAGCAGTTCTTC | CASSRVGLVSYNEQFF
TRBJ2-1 | TRBV30 | TRBD2 | - | TGTGCCTGGAGTGTACCTAGCGGGGGGTACAATGAGCAGTTCTTC | CAWSVPSGGYNEQFF
TRBJ1-4 | TRBV2 | - | - | TGTGCCAGCAGTGTTGGGGGCGGATTTAATGAAAAACTGTTTTTT | CASSVGGGFNEKLFF